The 2 T cell receptor beta chains presented below share a single source sample, sequenced in a study of T cell repertoires in cytomegalovirus infection. TCRdb reanalysed the reads using MiXCR and keeps one entry per CDR3 protein. Counted here are under 250,000 distinct CDR3 sequences, roughly an eighth occurring once; the ten biggest clones make up roughly 1.7%. Source material: PBMCs. The receptor source for this set is a human donor in good health (CMV status not recorded). Some clones in this sample may be carry-over from other donors' samples.

J is TRBJ2-1 and V is TRBV28; D is undetermined. CDR1 and CDR2 from the germline V gene are MDHEN and SYDVKM. The CDR3 length is 14 residues. The V and J ends lost 3 bases and 6 bases respectively, with 12 bases between them. The CDR3 region has the DNA TGTGCCAGCAGTTTGGGTGGGAACCGCAATGAGCAGTTCTTC. Translation gives CASSLGGNRNEQFF. The variable domain in full, completed from reference TRBV28 and TRBJ2-1, reads DVKVTQSSRYLVKRTGEKVFLECVQDMDHENMFWYRQDPGLGLRLIYFSYDVKMKEKGDIPEGYSVSREKKERFSLILESASTNQTSMYLCASSLGGNRNEQFFGPGTRLTVL.

This clonotype appeared many times. This chain uses TRBV6-2 or TRBV6-3 with TRBJ2-2, with 7 bases that match TRBD1. Per germline, CDR1 MNHEY and CDR2 SVGEGT. The CDR3 sequence is 15 residues long. The ends lost 6 bases at V and 0 bases at J; junction bases unmatched: 4. The CDR3 reads CASRSGTANTGELFF. For the CDR3, the DNA is TGTGCCAGCAGATCGGGGACAGCGAACACCGGGGAGCTGTTTTTT.